Listed below are T cell receptor beta chains from one sample, sequenced in a study of human T cells and chemical hapten exposure. TCRdb passed the RACE reads through MiXCR, listing each CDR3 protein once. The data show about 130,000 distinct CDR3 sequences, approximately 10% seen once. Sequenced: whole blood. These receptor sequences come from a male donor in good health. Some clones in this sample may be carry-over from other donors' samples. The CDR3 runs from the conserved cysteine through the conserved F or W.

TRBV11-2 | CASSPGQLVNEQFF
TRBV6-5 | CASSYSRAGGLYEQYF
TRBV29-1 | CSVPGQSSTDTQYF
TRBV7-9 | CASRGAGYYNEQFF
TRBV7-6 | CASSLLRGLAGPYEQYF
TRBV20-1 | CSARDQGSSYNSPLHF
TRBV12-3/TRBV12-4 | CASRGAGGSFDTQYF
TRBV5-1 | CASSRDLQKNYGYTF
TRBV4-2 | CASSQEIRVSGANVLTF
TRBV4-1 | CASSQVTSGGAYNEQFF
TRBV5-1 | CASSWQGRPEDEQFF
TRBV29-1 | CSVGQGLKNEQFF
TRBV29-1 | CSVGVSYEQYF
TRBV24-1 | CATRGAEDTQYF
TRBV6-6 | CASRNREVDGYTF
TRBV5-1 | CASSLPSGSLYNEQFF
TRBV20-1 | CSARVGTSGPTEAFF
TRBV19 | CASSISGAYGYTF
TRBV7-6 | CASSWDPDEKLFF
TRBV7-3 | CASSSTGTLNSPLHF